Presented here are 23 T cell receptor beta chains from one specimen sequenced in a study of blood T cell repertoires in COVID-19 (TCRdb year 2020). Library creation used the immunoSEQ multiplex PCR assay. Here the immuneACCESS table is served through TCRdb, limited to in-frame sequences with V and J called. Missing clones are a known gap in these copies; in checked studies unresolved V genes cover under half, and the rest lacks a known reason. This sample lists 80,000 to 95,000 clones; approximately 91% were detected once. The ten largest clonotypes hold 3% to 4% of the sample. The sample taken for sequencing was peripheral blood. The source of these receptors is a woman between 65 and 79 years old with acute or convalescent COVID-19.

The chain has TRBV2 and TRBJ1-4; possibly TRBD1 for D (6 bases). CDR1 and CDR2 from the germline V gene are SNHLY and FYNNEI. CDR3 length: 15 residues. Trimming removed 2 bases at V and 3 bases at J, with 10 bases between. This CDR3 is CASSEIRGPNEKLFF. In DNA, the CDR3 is TGTGCCAGCAGTGAAATCAGGGGCCCTAATGAAAAACTGTTTTTT.

The table lists this clone with a count of one. V gene TRBV18 combines with J gene TRBJ2-7; TRBD1 matches 8 bases. Germline V gene lookup returns CDR1 KGHSH and CDR2 LQKENI. This CDR3 is built from 16 residues. V dropped 3 bases and J dropped 3; count of bases not matched to a gene: 10. The CDR3: CASSPSGQGMIYEQYV. The CDR3, as DNA: TGTGCCAGCTCACCTTCCGGACAGGGTATGATCTACGAGCAGTACGTC.

This clone appeared a single time. J is TRBJ2-2 and V is TRBV5-1; 10 nucleotides match TRBD1. The V and J ends lost 4 bases and 6 bases, in that order; junction bases with no gene match: 9. This CDR3 is built from 16 residues. From germline, CDR1 is SGHRS and CDR2 YFSETQ. Written as DNA, the CDR3 is TGCGCCAGCAGCCGGGGACAGGGGTTTCGCGCCGGGGAGCTGTTTTTT. Encoded protein: CASSRGQGFRAGELFF.

This chain joins TRBV28 and TRBJ1-1; D is perhaps TRBD1 (5 bases). CDR3 length: 20 amino acids. Trimming shortened V by 3 bases and J by 2 bases, and 28 bases separated the two germline ends. Germline lookup yields CDR1 MDHEN and CDR2 SYDVKM. CDR3 amino acids: CASSFAASGGGLMFNTEAFF. DNA for the CDR3: TGTGCCAGCAGTTTTGCTGCTAGCGGGGGTGGACTGATGTTTAACACTGAAGCTTTCTTT.

The DNA for the CDR3 is TGTGCCAGTAGTCCCCGGGACAGGGCGATCATTACGCAGTATTTT. It yields the protein CASSPRDRAIITQYF. This chain links TRBV19 with TRBJ2-3; 9 bases line up with TRBD1. Trimming cost V 5 bases and J 8 bases; bases outside gene matches: 11. CDR1 is LNHDA, CDR2 SQIVND, per germline (reference sequence). The CDR3 extends over 15 amino acids.

In this sample, this clone turned up once. The rearrangement joins TRBV4-1 to TRBJ1-5, with D perhaps matching TRBD1 (5 bases). This CDR3 contains 18 residues. Germline CDR1 reads MGHRA; CDR2 reads YSYEKL. Trimming took off 2 bases at V and 1 base at J, with 18 bases between the two ends. Here the CDR3 reads CASSQLEQVVLSNQPQHF. The DNA of the CDR3 is TGCGCCAGCAGCCAATTAGAACAGGTAGTATTAAGCAATCAGCCCCAGCATTTT.

The chain has TRBV6-2 or TRBV6-3 and TRBJ2-7; 11 bases fit TRBD2. CDR1 is MNHEY and CDR2 is SVGEGT in the germline V gene. CDR3 length equals 16 residues. V lost 5 bases, J lost 2 bases, and 8 bases stayed unmatched. CDR3 region: CASSLTGTSGTYEQYF. The CDR3 DNA reads as TGTGCCAGCAGTCTCACGGGGACTAGCGGAACCTACGAGCAGTACTTC.

The chain couples TRBV7-2 to TRBJ1-1, with D uncertain. V was shortened by 2 bases and J by 1 base, with 5 bases between the two germline ends. Germline loops: CDR1 SGHTA, CDR2 FQGNSA. CDR3 length: 13 residues. This CDR3 is CASSLYRNTEAFF. CDR3 nucleotide sequence: TGTGCCAGCAGCTTATACAGGAACACTGAAGCTTTCTTT.

The V call is TRBV3-1 (or the pseudogene TRBV3-2), the J call TRBJ2-7; D call uncertain. CDR1 is LGHDT and CDR2 is YNNKEL in the germline V gene (reference sequence). With 2 bases removed from V and 6 bases from J, the gap between germline ends came to 8 bases. The CDR3 is 12 amino acids. The CDR3 nucleotides are TGTGCCAGCAGCCAAACACTACGCGAGCAGTACTTC. This gives the protein CASSQTLREQYF.

The rearrangement links TRBV4-2 to TRBJ2-7; 8 bases are shared with TRBD2. Germline assignment: CDR1 LGHNA and CDR2 YNFKEQ. The V segment lost 4 bases and the J segment 6 bases; nucleotides outside the gene matches: 11. CDR3 length: 15 residues. The CDR3 nucleotides are TGTGCCAGCAGCCCTAAGGCAGCGGGAGCTTCCGAGCAGTACTTC. This translates into CASSPKAAGASEQYF.

In this sample, this clone turned up a few times. The gene calls are TRBV10-3 and TRBJ1-5; D unresolved. CDR3 length: 12 amino acids. The V end lost 6 bases, the J end lost 7 bases, and 10 bases lay between the germline ends. Germline assignment: CDR1 ENHRY and CDR2 SYGVKD. The CDR3 loop reads CAISAGGQPQHF. CDR3 coding DNA: TGTGCCATCAGCGCGGGTGGCCAGCCCCAGCATTTT.

This clone occurred a few times. The chain has TRBV28 and TRBJ1-2; TRBD1 matches 9 bases. The V segment lost 5 bases and the J segment 6 bases; nucleotides outside the gene matches: 10. There are 15 residues in the CDR3. CDR1 and CDR2 from the germline V gene are MDHEN and SYDVKM. The chain's CDR3 is CASSLTGGRDNGYTF. The CDR3 region has the DNA TGTGCCAGCAGTCTTACAGGGGGCCGTGATAATGGCTACACCTTC.

The rearrangement joins TRBV19 to TRBJ1-1; the D is unclear. Between the trimmed V and J ends, which lost 3 bases and 1 base, there was a span of 12 bases. This CDR3 region has 15 residues. Germline V gene sequence: CDR1 LNHDA, CDR2 SQIVND (reference sequence). The CDR3 region has the DNA TGTGCCAGTAGTATGCGGGGTGCGGGGAACACTGAAGCTTTCTTT. It translates to CASSMRGAGNTEAFF.

This chain joins TRBV19 and TRBJ2-2; TRBD1 agrees at 8 bases. The junction had 3 bases not matched to a gene; V was cut back by 7 bases and J by 2 bases. From germline, CDR1 is LNHDA and CDR2 SQIVND (reference sequence). The CDR3 loop spans 14 amino acids. The CDR3 is CASKTGANTGELFF. Here the CDR3 DNA reads TGTGCCAGTAAGACAGGGGCAAACACCGGGGAGCTGTTTTTT.

The chain links TRBV4-2 to TRBJ2-1; a weak D match, TRBD1 (6 bases). Between the trimmed V and J ends, which lost 0 bases and 6 bases, there was a span of 15 bases. This CDR3 contains 16 residues. CDR1 LGHNA and CDR2 YNFKEQ come from the germline V gene. Here the CDR3 DNA reads TGTGCCAGCAGCCAAGATTGGTCCAGGGGCCCCAATGAGCAGTTCTTC. Its translation is CASSQDWSRGPNEQFF.

The rearrangement joins TRBV6-6 to TRBJ2-7; D may be TRBD2 (5 bases). Trimming stripped 6 bases from V and 3 bases from J, with 9 bases between. This CDR3 contains 12 residues. Germline V gene lookup returns CDR1 MNHNY and CDR2 SVGAGI (reference sequence). The CDR3 DNA reads as TGTGCCAGCAGAAGGACTGACTACGAGCAGTACTTC. Translation: CASRRTDYEQYF.

The J gene is TRBJ2-5, the V gene TRBV20-1, with TRBD2 matching 10 bases. The trim removed 3 bases at V and 1 base at J, leaving 5 bases unmatched. The CDR3 is 15 amino acids. Germline V lookup: CDR1 DFQATT, CDR2 SNEGSKA (reference sequence). CDR3 nucleotide sequence: TGCAGTGCTAGTGGAGCGGGGGGGACCCAAGAGACCCAGTACTTC. Its protein product is CSASGAGGTQETQYF.

In nucleotides, the CDR3 is TGTGCCAGCAGGGCTCGAGGGGGGGGCACCGGGGAGCTGTTTTTT. Translated: CASRARGGGTGELFF. The rearrangement links TRBV6-5 to TRBJ2-2; the D gene is possibly TRBD2 (7 bases). V gave up 6 bases and J gave up 4 bases, with 15 bases separating them. Germline lookup yields CDR1 MNHEY and CDR2 SVGAGI. The CDR3 length is 15 residues.

In its sample, this clone was seen a few times. The chain carries TRBV6-6 and TRBJ2-7; TRBD1 is a possible D gene (6 bases). V was shortened by 2 bases and J by 4 bases, with 12 bases between the two germline ends. Germline V gene data show CDR1 as MNHNY and CDR2 as SVGAGI (reference sequence). The CDR3 contains 14 residues. Here the CDR3 DNA reads TGTGCCAGCAGTTACGAACAGGGTCGATACGAGCAGTACTTC. It yields the protein CASSYEQGRYEQYF.

The J gene is TRBJ1-1, the V gene TRBV21-1. TRBV21-1 is an annotated pseudogene. The CDR3 has 16 residues. Here the CDR3 DNA reads TGTGCCAGCAGCAAAGCCCCCGCCGGGTTGGACACTGAAGCTTTCTTT. This encodes CASSKAPAGLDTEAFF.

Here the CDR3 DNA reads TGTGCCAGCAGCCAGTCACAGGGAGTCACCGGGGAGCTGTTTTTT. This sequence encodes CASSQSQGVTGELFF. The chain carries TRBV14 and TRBJ2-2; perhaps TRBD1 as D (6 bases). Germline CDR1 reads SGHDN; CDR2 reads FVKESK. V shed 3 bases and J shed 4 bases, with 12 bases lying between them. This CDR3 has 15 amino acids.

The chain carries TRBV28 and TRBJ1-1, with 10 bases that match TRBD1. Germline V gene lookup returns CDR1 MDHEN and CDR2 SYDVKM. The CDR3 loop spans 16 amino acids. V trimming: 5 bases; J trimming: 5 bases; junction bases outside the gene matches: 11. In DNA form, the CDR3 reads TGTGCCAGCAGTCCCCTACTTGGGACAGGGGAGACTGAAGCTTTCTTT. Protein: CASSPLLGTGETEAFF.

V is TRBV27 and J is TRBJ2-3; TRBD2 agrees at 7 bases. This CDR3 contains 15 residues. V gave up 5 bases and J gave up 9 bases; unmatched junction bases: 14. The germline V gene encodes CDR1 MNHEY and CDR2 SMNVEV (reference sequence). CDR3 bases: TGTGCCAGCAGTCCCCACCCTCGGTCTAGCGGCACGCAGTATTTT. Protein product: CASSPHPRSSGTQYF.